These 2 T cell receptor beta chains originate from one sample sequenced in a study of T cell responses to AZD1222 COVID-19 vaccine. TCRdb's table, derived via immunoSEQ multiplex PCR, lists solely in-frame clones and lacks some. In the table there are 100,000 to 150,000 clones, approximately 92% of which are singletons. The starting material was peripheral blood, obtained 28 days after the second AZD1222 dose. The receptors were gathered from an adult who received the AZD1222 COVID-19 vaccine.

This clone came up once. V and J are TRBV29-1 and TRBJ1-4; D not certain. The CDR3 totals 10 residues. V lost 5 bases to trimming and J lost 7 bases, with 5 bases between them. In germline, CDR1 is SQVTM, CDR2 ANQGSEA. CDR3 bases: TGCAGCGTTCTCATTGAAAAACTGTTTTTT. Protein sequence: CSVLIEKLFF.

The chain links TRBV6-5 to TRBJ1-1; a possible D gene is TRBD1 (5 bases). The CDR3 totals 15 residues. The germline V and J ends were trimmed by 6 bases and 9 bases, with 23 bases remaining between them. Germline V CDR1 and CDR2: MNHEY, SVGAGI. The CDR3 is CASSNGPTGHIKAFF. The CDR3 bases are TGTGCCAGCAGCAACGGACCTACCGGACACATTAAAGCTTTCTTT.